These 19 T cell receptor beta chains originate from one sample sequenced in a study of metastatic and nonmetastatic thyroid tumors. TCRdb re-called clones from the PCR reads using MiXCR. The sample records 15,000 to 25,000 clones, approximately 24% being singletons. The entire patient cohort was treatment-naive prior to thyroid surgery. Sample: blood. These receptors came from a male donor with papillary thyroid cancer or a benign thyroid nodule (not recorded which). Some clones in this sample may be carry-over from other donors' samples.

This clone is categorized as medium-sized. This rearrangement joins TRBV28 to TRBJ1-5, with a tentative D call TRBD1 (5 bases). Per the germline V gene, CDR1 is MDHEN and CDR2 is SYDVKM. There are 15 residues in the CDR3. Trimming took off 3 bases at V and 1 base at J, with 10 bases between the two ends. Here the CDR3 reads CASSLDGGSNQPQHF. CDR3 nucleotide sequence: TGTGCCAGCAGTTTGGATGGGGGAAGCAATCAGCCCCAGCATTTT. Full variable domain (missing parts from reference TRBV28 and TRBJ1-5): DVKVTQSSRYLVKRTGEKVFLECVQDMDHENMFWYRQDPGLGLRLIYFSYDVKMKEKGDIPEGYSVSREKKERFSLILESASTNQTSMYLCASSLDGGSNQPQHFGDGTRLSIL.

This clone has more than one count but fewer than ten. V and J are TRBV28 and TRBJ1-5, with D tentatively TRBD1 (6 bases). The CDR3 is 13 amino acids. The germline gives CDR1 MDHEN, CDR2 SYDVKM. Between the trimmed V and J ends, which lost 5 bases and 6 bases, there was a span of 11 bases. The CDR3 is CASSRAGVQPQHF. The CDR3 DNA is TGTGCCAGCAGTCGCGCAGGGGTTCAGCCCCAGCATTTT.

The chain couples TRBV2 to TRBJ2-3; D could derive from TRBD1 or TRBD2 (5 bases each). V lost 8 bases and J 4 bases, leaving 19 bases between the germline ends. The CDR3 spans 15 residues. Germline CDR1 reads SNHLY; CDR2 reads FYNNEI. CDR3 sequence (DNA): TGTGCCAGCGGCTGGGCGGCCCTGGGGGCAGATACGCAGTATTTT. Amino acids: CASGWAALGADTQYF.

The genes are TRBV6-2 or TRBV6-3 and TRBJ2-2; no clear D gene. The CDR3 runs to 17 residues. The germline V gene has CDR1 MNHEY and CDR2 SVGEGT. V lost 0 bases and J 6 bases, leaving 17 bases between the germline ends. The CDR3 reads CASSYSRRVVSPGELFF. CDR3 nucleotide sequence: TGTGCCAGCAGTTACTCGAGAAGGGTTGTGAGCCCCGGGGAGCTGTTTTTT.

This clone has just a few counts. V gene TRBV12-3 or TRBV12-4 combines with J gene TRBJ1-6; possibly TRBD1 for D (6 bases). The CDR3 totals 14 residues. Trimming stripped 5 bases from V and 5 bases from J, with 10 bases between. In DNA form, the CDR3 reads TGTGCCAGCAGTACCAGGGGAGATAATTCACCCCTCCACTTT. Protein: CASSTRGDNSPLHF.

The sample holds a few counts of this clone. This chain uses TRBV28 with TRBJ2-2, with D perhaps TRBD2 (6 bases). The ends were cut back, 5 bases at V and 5 bases at J, with 21 bases in the middle. The CDR3 totals 17 residues. Germline CDR1 reads MDHEN; CDR2 reads SYDVKM. The CDR3 is CASSTPVRAGRTGELFF. For the CDR3, the DNA is TGTGCCAGCAGTACCCCTGTGCGGGCGGGAAGAACCGGGGAGCTGTTTTTT.

This clone is medium-sized by share. The chain joins TRBV6-2 or TRBV6-3 to TRBJ1-6; TRBD1 agrees at 8 bases. The CDR3 runs 15 residues. The trim removed 4 bases at V and 10 bases at J, leaving 9 bases unmatched. Germline values: CDR1 MNHEY, CDR2 SVGEGT. CDR3 residues: CASSSWTGIESPLHF. DNA of the CDR3: TGTGCCAGCAGTTCCTGGACAGGGATTGAATCACCCCTCCACTTT.

This clone was recorded a few times. The rearrangement uses TRBV7-2 and TRBJ2-7; 7 bases are shared with TRBD2. V lost 5 bases and J lost 4; bases outside the gene matches: 5. The CDR3 loop spans 13 amino acids. Germline lookup yields CDR1 SGHTA and CDR2 FQGNSA. In nucleotides, the CDR3 is TGTGCCAGCAGCCCAGCGGGACCATACGAGCAGTACTTC. This encodes CASSPAGPYEQYF.

This clone was counted many times. J is TRBJ2-2 and V is TRBV9, with no clear D. V dropped 4 bases and J dropped 0 bases, with 13 bases sitting between them. Germline-derived CDR1 and CDR2 are SGDLS and YYNGEE. The CDR3 length is 16 residues. Here the CDR3 DNA reads TGTGCCAGCAGCTTCTCCCCTACCCCGAACACCGGGGAGCTGTTTTTT. Its protein is CASSFSPTPNTGELFF. Supplemented by reference TRBV9 and TRBJ2-2, the full variable domain reads DSGVTQTPKHLITATGQRVTLRCSPRSGDLSVYWYQQSLDQGLQFLIQYYNGEERAKGNILERFSAQQFPDLHSELNLSSLELGDSALYFCASSFSPTPNTGELFFGEGSRLTVL.

This clone ranks as medium-sized (0.01 to 0.1%). V is TRBV4-1 and J is TRBJ2-7; TRBD2 agrees at 9 bases. There are 15 residues in the CDR3. The germline gives CDR1 MGHRA, CDR2 YSYEKL. V gave up 2 bases and J gave up 3 bases; unmatched junction bases: 5. For the CDR3, the DNA is TGCGCCAGCAGCCAATCCCTAGCGGGGTACTACGAGCAGTACTTC. This translates into CASSQSLAGYYEQYF.

Ten or more counts support this clone. The rearrangement links TRBV6-4 to TRBJ2-4; tentatively, D is TRBD2 (5 bases). Trimming cost V 9 bases and J 0 bases, with 15 bases left between them. The CDR3 contains 15 residues. Germline V CDR1 and CDR2: MRHNA, SNTAGT. The CDR3, as DNA: TGTGCCAGTCCGGAGGACGGACTAGCCAAAAACATTCAGTACTTC. This gives the protein CASPEDGLAKNIQYF.

The chain has TRBV5-1 and TRBJ1-6; 10 nucleotides align to TRBD1. The CDR3 has 14 amino acids. V lost 4 bases and J lost 8; bases outside the gene matches: 3. The V gene's germline CDR1 is SGHRS and CDR2 YFSETQ. The CDR3 loop reads CASSLGTGDSPLHF. The CDR3 coding sequence is TGCGCCAGCAGCCTAGGGACAGGGGATTCACCCCTCCACTTT.

This clone has only a few counts. V and J are TRBV15 and TRBJ1-5; the D gene is possibly TRBD1 (6 bases). Germline V gene data show CDR1 as LNHNV and CDR2 as YYDKDF (reference sequence). The V and J ends lost 2 bases and 0 bases respectively, with 14 bases between them. The CDR3 has 17 residues. The CDR3 DNA follows: TGTGCCACCAGCAGACCTCCGAGGGGGTCTAGCAATCAGCCCCAGCATTTT. Translated, it gives CATSRPPRGSSNQPQHF.

The V gene is TRBV4-3, the J gene TRBJ1-1; D unclear. Per germline, CDR1 LGHNA and CDR2 YSLEER. V was shortened by 3 bases and J by 1 base, with 9 bases between the two germline ends. CDR3 length equals 14 residues. The CDR3 protein is CASSQARENTEAFF. CDR3 nucleotides: TGCGCCAGCAGCCAGGCTAGAGAGAACACTGAAGCTTTCTTT.

This clone was counted a few times. The chain employs TRBV6-4 and TRBJ2-3; 7 bases line up with TRBD2. This CDR3 has 15 amino acids. The germline V gene has CDR1 MRHNA and CDR2 SNTAGT. V shed 0 bases and J 1 base; nucleotides not matched to a gene: 1. The CDR3 sequence: CASSDSRGGTDTQYF. In DNA, the CDR3 is TGTGCCAGCAGTGACTCTCGGGGGGGCACAGATACGCAGTATTTT.

This clone was seen at least ten times. This chain links TRBV29-1 with TRBJ2-3; no clear D. V gave up 6 bases and J gave up 2 bases, with 15 bases separating them. The CDR3 totals 14 residues. Germline lookup yields CDR1 SQVTM and CDR2 ANQGSEA. CDR3 residues: CSVAAGTYTDTQYF. The CDR3 DNA reads TGCAGCGTGGCCGCCGGAACTTACACAGATACGCAGTATTTT.

This clone was observed at least ten times. The identical CDR3 is also encoded by other nucleotide sequences in the sample. V gene TRBV7-9 combines with J gene TRBJ2-1, with 7 bases that match TRBD1. The CDR3 runs to 12 residues. Germline V CDR1 and CDR2: SEHNR, FQNEAQ (reference sequence). V was clipped by 5 bases and J by 14 bases; unmatched bases: 9. In DNA form, the CDR3 reads TGTGCCAGCAGCCTATATGGACAGGTGAAGTTCTTC. Translation: CASSLYGQVKFF. The variable domain in full, with the rest retrieved from reference TRBV7-9 and TRBJ2-1, is DTGVSQNPRHKITKRGQNVTFRCDPISEHNRLYWYRQTLGQGPEFLTYFQNEAQLEKSRLLSDRFSAERPKGSFSTLEIQRTEQGDSAMYLCASSLYGQVKFFGPGTRLTVL.

This clone is judged medium-sized (0.01 to 0.1%). V is TRBV3-1 and J is TRBJ1-2, with TRBD1 as a possible D gene (5 bases). The CDR3 runs to 12 residues. V lost 0 bases and J lost 7, with 6 bases in between. CDR1 LGHDT and CDR2 YNNKEL come from the germline V gene (reference sequence). CDR3 nucleotide sequence: TGTGCCAGCAGCCAAGACAGGGCTGGCTACACCTTC. The encoded protein is CASSQDRAGYTF. The full variable domain, in which reference TRBV3-1 and TRBJ1-2 provide the parts outside the CDR3, is DTAVSQTPKYLVTQMGNDKSIKCEQNLGHDTMYWYKQDSKKFLKIMFSYNNKELIINETVPNRFSPKSPDKAHLNLHINSLELGDSAVYFCASSQDRAGYTFGSGTRLTVV.

This clone was seen more than once but under ten times. The CDR3 nucleotides are TGTGCCAGCAGTTGGGAATCGGGGGAAATTCAGTATTTT. Translating it yields CASSWESGEIQYF. V and J are TRBV12-3 or TRBV12-4 and TRBJ2-3, with D maybe TRBD2 (6 bases). This CDR3 comprises 13 residues. Trimming stripped 4 bases from V and 12 bases from J, with 17 bases between.